This entry describes one T cell receptor beta chain. The method was immunoSEQ multiplex PCR; TCRdb's version includes in-frame clones alone and lacks a portion of them. The table includes approximately 20,000 clones, around nine tenths detected once. This sample is drawn from a study of lymphopenia after photon versus proton radiotherapy. The CDR3 contains 15 residues. The V end lost 3 bases, the J end lost 4 bases, and 14 bases lay between the germline ends. CDR1 is SGHRS, CDR2 YFSETQ, per germline. The chain has TRBV5-1 and TRBJ2-1; weak D call: TRBD2 (6 bases). The starting material was peripheral blood, obtained from a patient treated with photon-based radiotherapy. The receptor was isolated from a man aged 55 to 70 with pancreatic cancer. The CDR3 coding sequence is TGCGCCAGCAGCTCCGACGGGGACTCTTACAATGAGCAGTTCTTC. Encoded protein: CASSSDGDSYNEQFF.